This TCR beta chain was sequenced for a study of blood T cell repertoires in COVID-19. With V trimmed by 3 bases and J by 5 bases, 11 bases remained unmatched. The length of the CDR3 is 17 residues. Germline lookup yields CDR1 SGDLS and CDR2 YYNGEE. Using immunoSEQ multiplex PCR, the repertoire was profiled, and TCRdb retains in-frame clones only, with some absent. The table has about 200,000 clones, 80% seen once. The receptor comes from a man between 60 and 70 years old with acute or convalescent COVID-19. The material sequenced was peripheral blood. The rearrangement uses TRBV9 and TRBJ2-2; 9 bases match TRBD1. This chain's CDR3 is CASSDRPGQGYTGELFF. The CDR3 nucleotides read TGTGCCAGCAGCGATCGTCCGGGACAGGGCTATACCGGGGAGCTGTTTTTT. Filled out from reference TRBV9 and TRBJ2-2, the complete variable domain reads DSGVTQTPKHLITATGQRVTLRCSPRSGDLSVYWYQQSLDQGLQFLIQYYNGEERAKGNILERFSAQQFPDLHSELNLSSLELGDSALYFCASSDRPGQGYTGELFFGEGSRLTVL.